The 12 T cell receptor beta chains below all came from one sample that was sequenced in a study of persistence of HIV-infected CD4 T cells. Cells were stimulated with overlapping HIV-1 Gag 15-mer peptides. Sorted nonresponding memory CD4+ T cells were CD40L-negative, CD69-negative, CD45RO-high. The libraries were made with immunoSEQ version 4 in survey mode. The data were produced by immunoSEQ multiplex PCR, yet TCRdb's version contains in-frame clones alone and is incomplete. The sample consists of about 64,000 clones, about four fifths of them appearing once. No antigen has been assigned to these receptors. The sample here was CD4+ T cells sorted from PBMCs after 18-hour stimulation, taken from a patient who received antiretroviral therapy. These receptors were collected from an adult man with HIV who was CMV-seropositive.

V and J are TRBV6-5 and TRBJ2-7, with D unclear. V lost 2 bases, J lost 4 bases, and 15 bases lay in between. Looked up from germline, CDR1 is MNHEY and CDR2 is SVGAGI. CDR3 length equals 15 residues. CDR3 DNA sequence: TGTGCCAGCAGTTACCAACTTACCTCAATTTACGAGCAGTACTTC. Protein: CASSYQLTSIYEQYF.

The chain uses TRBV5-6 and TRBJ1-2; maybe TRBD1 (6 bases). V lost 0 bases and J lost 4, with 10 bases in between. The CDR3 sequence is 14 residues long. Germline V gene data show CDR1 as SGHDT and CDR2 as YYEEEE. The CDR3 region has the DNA TGTGCCAGCAGCTTGGGGGGGCGCGGCTATGGCTACACCTTC. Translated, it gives CASSLGGRGYGYTF. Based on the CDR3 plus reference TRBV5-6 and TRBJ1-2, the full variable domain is DAGVTQSPTHLIKTRGQQVTLRCSPKSGHDTVSWYQQALGQGPQFIFQYYEEEERQRGNFPDRFSGHQFPNYSSELNVNALLLGDSALYLCASSLGGRGYGYTFGSGTRLTVV.

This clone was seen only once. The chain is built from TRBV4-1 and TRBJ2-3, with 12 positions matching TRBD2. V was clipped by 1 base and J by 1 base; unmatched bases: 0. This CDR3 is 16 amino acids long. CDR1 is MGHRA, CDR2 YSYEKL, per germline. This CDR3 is CASSQGTSGGTDTQYF. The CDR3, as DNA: TGCGCCAGCAGCCAAGGGACTAGCGGGGGCACAGATACGCAGTATTTT.

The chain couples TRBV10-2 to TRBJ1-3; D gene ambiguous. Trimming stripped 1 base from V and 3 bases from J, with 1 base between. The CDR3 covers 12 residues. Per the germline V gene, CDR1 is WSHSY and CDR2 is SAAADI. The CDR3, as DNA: TGCGCCAGCAGTGAGTTTGGAAACACCATATATTTT. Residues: CASSEFGNTIYF.

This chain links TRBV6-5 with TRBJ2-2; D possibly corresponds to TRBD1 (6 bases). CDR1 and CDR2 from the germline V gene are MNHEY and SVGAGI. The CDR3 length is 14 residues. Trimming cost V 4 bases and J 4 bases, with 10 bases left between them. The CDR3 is CASSFPGATGELFF. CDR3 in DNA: TGTGCCAGCAGTTTTCCAGGGGCCACCGGGGAGCTGTTTTTT.

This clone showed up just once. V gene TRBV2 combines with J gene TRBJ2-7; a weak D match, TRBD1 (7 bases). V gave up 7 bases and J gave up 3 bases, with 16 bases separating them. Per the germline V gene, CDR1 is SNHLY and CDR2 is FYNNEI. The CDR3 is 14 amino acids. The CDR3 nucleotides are TGTGCCAGCACTATTAGACAGGGAGGCTACGAGCAGTACTTC. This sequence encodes CASTIRQGGYEQYF.

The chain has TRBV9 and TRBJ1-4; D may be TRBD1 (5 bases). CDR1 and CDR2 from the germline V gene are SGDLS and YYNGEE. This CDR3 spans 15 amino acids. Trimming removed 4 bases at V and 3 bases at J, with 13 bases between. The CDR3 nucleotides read TGTGCCAGCAGCCAAGCAGGGAACTCTAATGAAAAACTGTTTTTT. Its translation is CASSQAGNSNEKLFF.

The CDR3 protein is CASSLEDGGRAYGYTF. For the CDR3, the DNA is TGCGCCAGCAGCTTGGAGGACGGGGGGCGGGCATATGGCTACACCTTC. The chain joins TRBV5-1 to TRBJ1-2; possible D gene TRBD1, 6 bases. The length of the CDR3 is 16 residues. V lost 0 bases and J 5 bases, leaving 17 bases between the germline ends. The germline CDR1 and CDR2 sequences are SGHRS and YFSETQ.

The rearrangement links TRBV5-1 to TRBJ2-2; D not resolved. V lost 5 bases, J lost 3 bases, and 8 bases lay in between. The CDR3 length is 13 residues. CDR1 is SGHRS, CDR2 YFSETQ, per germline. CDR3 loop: CASSEKDTGELFF. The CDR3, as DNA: TGCGCCAGCAGTGAAAAGGACACCGGGGAGCTGTTTTTT.

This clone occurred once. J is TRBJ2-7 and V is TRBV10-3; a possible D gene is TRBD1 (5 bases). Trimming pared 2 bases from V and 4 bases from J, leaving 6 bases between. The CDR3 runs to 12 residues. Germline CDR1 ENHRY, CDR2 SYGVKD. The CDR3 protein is CAISERQYEQYF. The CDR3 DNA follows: TGTGCCATCAGTGAGAGACAGTACGAGCAGTACTTC.

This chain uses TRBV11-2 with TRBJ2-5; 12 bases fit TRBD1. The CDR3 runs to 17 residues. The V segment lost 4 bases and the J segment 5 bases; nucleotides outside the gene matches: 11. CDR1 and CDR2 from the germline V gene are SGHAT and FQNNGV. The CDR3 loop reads CASSSPPGTGGEETQYF. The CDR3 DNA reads TGTGCCAGCAGCTCTCCCCCCGGGACAGGGGGCGAGGAGACCCAGTACTTC. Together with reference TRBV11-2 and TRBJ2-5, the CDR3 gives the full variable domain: EAGVAQSPRYKIIEKRQSVAFWCNPISGHATLYWYQQILGQGPKLLIQFQNNGVVDDSQLPKDRFSAERLKGVDSTLKIQPAKLEDSAVYLCASSSPPGTGGEETQYFGPGTRLLVL.

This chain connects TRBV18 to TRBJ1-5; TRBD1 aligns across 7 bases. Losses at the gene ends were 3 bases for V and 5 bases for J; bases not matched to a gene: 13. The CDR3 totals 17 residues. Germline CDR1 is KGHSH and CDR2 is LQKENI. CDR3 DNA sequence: TGTGCCAGCTCACCCGGCGAGGGGGACAGAAAATATCAGCCCCAGCATTTT. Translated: CASSPGEGDRKYQPQHF.